This TCR beta chain comes out of a study of blood T cell repertoires in COVID-19. As for the study in general: Samples taken during acute and convalescent COVID-19 were collected in the United States, Italy and Spain. PBMCs, B-cell-depleted T cells, or T cells provided the cDNA or gDNA that made up the material.

Per the study methods: Amplification with reference gene primers provided the estimates of nucleated cell counts. Sequencing used immunoSEQ multiplex PCR; TCRdb keeps in-frame clones, though not all of them. The V and J calls and clone size come from that table; D and trimming were worked out from the DNA. The sample yields roughly 63,000 clones, about nine tenths seen once. This CDR3 has 15 amino acids. V lost 2 bases, J lost 4 bases, and 9 bases stayed unmatched. Germline V lookup: CDR1 GTSNPN, CDR2 SVGIG (reference sequence). The sequencing input was peripheral blood. The receptor was derived from a woman aged 45-65 years with active or convalescent COVID-19. The chain has TRBV30 and TRBJ2-5; 8 bases match TRBD1. The CDR3 spells CAWSLGGQEIETQYF. The CDR3 DNA sequence: TGTGCCTGGAGTTTAGGGGGACAGGAGATAGAGACCCAGTACTTC.